This TCR beta chain comes out of a study of blood T cells in healthy people across ages. Primed by a sample-barcoded 5' primer and a J-beta primer mix, a second PCR proceeded for about 6 to 11 cycles. TCRdb reprocessed the 5' RACE reads with MiXCR, giving one entry per CDR3 protein. The table has 500,000 to 700,000 distinct CDR3 sequences, approximately 30% seen once; the top ten hold 15% to 19%. With regard to this clonotype: As yet, its antigen is unknown.

Those donating, healthy Caucasian individuals from Russia, were aged roughly 6 to 90. Study findings and constraints: Older individuals had lower TCR beta diversity per million T cells (the decline was roughly linear).

The sequencing input was blood. The origin of this receptor is a woman over 75 in good health.

CDR3 region: CASSLTSGGPRADTQYF. The CDR3 nucleotides read TGTGCCAGCAGTTTAACTAGCGGGGGGCCGCGCGCAGATACGCAGTATTTT. The rearrangement links TRBV12-3 or TRBV12-4 to TRBJ2-3; 12 positions agree with TRBD2. The CDR3 totals 17 residues. V was clipped by 2 bases and J by 4 bases; unmatched bases: 7.